The rows below give T cell receptor beta chains drawn from one sample of a study of identifying expanded T cells in peripheral blood. Data came from immunoSEQ multiplex PCR; TCRdb stores just in-frame clones and leaves some out. The table lists just under 65,000 clones, roughly 86% of them singletons. Sample: blood. All receptors come from a person aged 18 to 75 in good health. Both conserved end residues are part of each CDR3. The D gene is left open where the match is weak. Expanded clones are given a class, and other clones once, few, many or no size at all.

size,J,length,V,D,DNA,CDR3
NA,TRBJ1-2,15,TRBV19,TRBD1,TGTGCCAGTAGTTCACGGACAGGGGGCGTGCATGGCTACACCTTC,CASSSRTGGVHGYTF
NA,TRBJ2-2,15,TRBV5-4,NA,TGTGCCAGCAGTCTTGGGCGGTCGAACACCGGGGAGCTGTTTTTT,CASSLGRSNTGELFF
NA,TRBJ2-3,15,TRBV5-1,TRBD1,TGCGCCAGCAGCTCTTCGGACAGGGGTGTTCATACGCAGTATTTT,CASSSSDRGVHTQYF
NA,TRBJ2-7,14,TRBV27,TRBD1,TGTGCCAGCAGCCTAGGGACAGGGACCGACGAGCAGTACTTC,CASSLGTGTDEQYF
NA,TRBJ2-7,14,TRBV18,TRBD1,TGTGCCAGTTCGACAGGGGGCCCCTCTTACGAGCAGTACTTC,CASSTGGPSYEQYF
NA,TRBJ1-5,13,TRBV4-2,NA,TGTGCCAGCAGCCAAGGTAGCAATCAGCCCCAGCATTTT,CASSQGSNQPQHF
once,TRBJ2-1,11,TRBV20-1,NA,TGCAGTGCTAGCGGGGACAATGAGCAGTTCTTC,CSASGDNEQFF
NA,TRBJ2-2,15,TRBV2,TRBD1,TGTGCCAGCACCCCGGACAGGGGGGGTAACGGGGAGCTGTTTTTT,CASTPDRGGNGELFF
NA,TRBJ2-2,15,TRBV4-3,NA,TGCGCCAGCAGCCAATCAAACGCGAACACCGGGGAGCTGTTTTTT,CASSQSNANTGELFF
NA,TRBJ1-2,14,TRBV19,NA,TGTGCCAGTAGTATAGCACAAGAGAACTATGGCTACACCTTC,CASSIAQENYGYTF
NA,TRBJ2-1,13,TRBV30,NA,TGTGCTGCTGGTCTGGGCGTTGACAATGAGCAGTTCTTC,CAAGLGVDNEQFF
NA,TRBJ2-3,13,TRBV9,NA,TGTGCCAGCAGCGTAGGGGGCAAAGATACGCAGTATTTT,CASSVGGKDTQYF
NA,TRBJ2-7,16,TRBV6-1,TRBD2,TGTGCCAGCAGTGAAAGCGTCGGGGAGGGAAGGAACGAGCAGTACTTC,CASSESVGEGRNEQYF
few,TRBJ2-1,15,TRBV6-4,TRBD2,TGTGCCAGCAGCCAAACCGCCGGGACTACAAATGAGCAGTTCTTC,CASSQTAGTTNEQFF
few,TRBJ1-2,13,TRBV13,NA,TGTGCCAGCAGGGAAGGGGGAATAGAGGGCTACACCTTC,CASREGGIEGYTF
NA,TRBJ2-5,15,TRBV18,NA,TGTGCCAGCTCACCCTCCGCTGGAAAACAAGAGACCCAGTACTTC,CASSPSAGKQETQYF
NA,TRBJ2-7,12,TRBV5-6,TRBD1,TGTGCCAGCATGAGACAGGGCTTCGAGCAGTACTTC,CASMRQGFEQYF
NA,TRBJ2-1,12,TRBV11-2,NA,TGTGCCAGCAGCCCAGAGCACAATGAGCAGTTCTTC,CASSPEHNEQFF
NA,TRBJ2-7,15,TRBV19,NA,TGTGCCAGTAGTATAGGACAGCTAACCTCCTACGAGCAGTACTTC,CASSIGQLTSYEQYF
NA,TRBJ2-2,17,TRBV29-1,TRBD2,TGCAGCGTTGAAGGCCCTAGCGGGAGTTCAAACACCGGGGAGCTGTTTTTT,CSVEGPSGSSNTGELFF
NA,TRBJ2-7,13,TRBV29-1,NA,TGCAGCGTCGAACAGGACAAGTCCTACGAGCAGTACTTC,CSVEQDKSYEQYF
NA,TRBJ2-1,17,TRBV4-1,NA,TGCGCCAGCAGCCTCCGGGACTCCCAGCTTACCTACAATGAGCAGTTCTTC,CASSLRDSQLTYNEQFF
NA,TRBJ2-3,17,TRBV18,TRBD2,TGTGCCAGCTCACCAGGGATAGCGGGGGCGACCACAGATACGCAGTATTTT,CASSPGIAGATTDTQYF
NA,TRBJ1-5,19,TRBV19,TRBD1,TGTGCCAGTCGTCCCAACCGGGACAGGGTAGAACATAGCAATCAGCCCCAGCATTTT,CASRPNRDRVEHSNQPQHF
NA,TRBJ2-5,14,TRBV2,NA,TGTGCCAGCAGTGAACGGCCAAATCAAGAGACCCAGTACTTC,CASSERPNQETQYF
NA,TRBJ1-3,16,TRBV10-3,NA,TGTGCCATCAGTGAGTCGGTACTCAGCTCTGGAAACACCATATATTTT,CAISESVLSSGNTIYF
NA,TRBJ2-1,16,TRBV5-6,TRBD2,TGTGCCAGCAGCTTGGCCAGGACTAGCCTTTACAATGAGCAGTTCTTC,CASSLARTSLYNEQFF
NA,TRBJ2-1,15,TRBV4-2,TRBD2,TGTGCCAGCAGCCAAACTAGCGGCTCCTACAATGAGCAGTTCTTC,CASSQTSGSYNEQFF
NA,TRBJ1-1,14,TRBV7-9,NA,TGTGCCAGCAGCTTAGGCCCGATGAACACTGAAGCTTTCTTT,CASSLGPMNTEAFF
NA,TRBJ1-2,15,TRBV7-8,NA,TGTGCCAGCAGCTTAGCGCTGGCAGACAACTATGGCTGCACCTTC,CASSLALADNYGCTF
NA,TRBJ1-3,15,TRBV30,TRBD1,TGTGCCTGGAGTTTCCTGACAGGGGTTGGAAACACCATATATTTT,CAWSFLTGVGNTIYF
NA,TRBJ2-1,15,TRBV5-4,NA,TGTGCCAGCAGCTTACCACAGGGGGGGTACAATGAGCAGTTCTTC,CASSLPQGGYNEQFF
NA,TRBJ2-7,14,TRBV5-1,NA,TGCGCCAGCAGCTTTAGGGACGACTCCTACGAGCAGTACTTC,CASSFRDDSYEQYF
few,TRBJ2-2,15,TRBV5-4,NA,TGTGCCAGCAGCCCGGCCGGGAAAAACACCGGGGAGCTGTTTTTT,CASSPAGKNTGELFF
NA,TRBJ2-5,15,TRBV27,TRBD2,TGTGCCAGCAGCTCGGGACTAGCGGGAGGCGTGACCCAGTACTTC,CASSSGLAGGVTQYF
NA,TRBJ2-1,14,TRBV11-3,TRBD1,TGTGCCAGCAGCTTAGGGGACAGGGCCAATGAGCAGTTCTTC,CASSLGDRANEQFF
few,TRBJ2-1,16,TRBV11-2,NA,TGTGCCAGCAGCTTAGCGGGGGCTTGGGTAGGCAATGAGCAGTTCTTC,CASSLAGAWVGNEQFF
NA,TRBJ2-5,13,TRBV10-1,NA,TGCGCCAGCAGTGATGGAGGTCGAGTAGGCCAGTACTTC,CASSDGGRVGQYF
NA,TRBJ2-3,16,TRBV6-1,TRBD2,TGTGCCAGCAGTGAAGTGGGCGGGGGGGCCACAGATACGCAGTATTTT,CASSEVGGGATDTQYF
NA,TRBJ1-3,15,TRBV5-1,NA,TGCGCCAGCAGCTGGGCTCCGGCATCGGGAAACACCATATATTTT,CASSWAPASGNTIYF
NA,TRBJ2-3,15,TRBV10-3,NA,TGTGCCATCACCCGGACGGATACAGGGGGGGGTACGCAGTATTTT,CAITRTDTGGGTQYF
NA,TRBJ2-5,15,TRBV5-6,NA,TGTGCCAGCAGCTTGGTTCGGGGGGCAGGGGAGACCCAGTACTTC,CASSLVRGAGETQYF
NA,TRBJ2-3,16,TRBV6-4,TRBD2,TGTGCCAGCAGTGACACTAGCGGGGGGGCCGCAGATACGCAGTATTTT,CASSDTSGGAADTQYF
NA,TRBJ2-1,16,TRBV10-3,TRBD1,TGTGCCATCAGTGAAGGGACAGGGGGGCCCTACAATGAGCAGTTCTTC,CAISEGTGGPYNEQFF
NA,TRBJ2-3,15,TRBV5-1,NA,TGCGCCAGCAGCTTGGGGGACCTAACTGGGGGTACGCAGTATTTT,CASSLGDLTGGTQYF
once,TRBJ1-4,14,TRBV4-3,NA,TGCGCCAGCAGCCACCGGCAGGGTAATGAAAAACTGTTTTTT,CASSHRQGNEKLFF
few,TRBJ2-2,13,TRBV18,TRBD1,TGTGCCAGCTCACTCGACAGGGCCGGGGAGCTGTTTTTT,CASSLDRAGELFF
NA,TRBJ2-3,15,TRBV6-1,TRBD2,TGTGCCAGCACCCTCTTAGCGGGGGGGCAAAATACGCAGTATTTT,CASTLLAGGQNTQYF
NA,TRBJ2-7,12,TRBV30,TRBD1,TGTGCCTGGGGGACAGGGTCCTACGAGCAGTACTTC,CAWGTGSYEQYF
NA,TRBJ2-5,17,TRBV5-6,TRBD1,TGTGCCAGCAGCTTCTACCGGACAGGGGCTTGGGCGGAGACCCAGTACTTC,CASSFYRTGAWAETQYF
NA,TRBJ2-7,14,TRBV2,TRBD2,TGTGCCAGCAGTGGATGGGAGGGGTCCTACGAGCAGTACTTC,CASSGWEGSYEQYF
NA,TRBJ1-6,13,TRBV29-1,NA,TGCAGCGTTGAAACAGGTAGGAATTCACCCCTCCACTTT,CSVETGRNSPLHF